A selection of T cell receptor beta chains follows, all from one sample in a study of blood T cell repertoires in COVID-19. Assay: immunoSEQ multiplex PCR; the TCRdb copy retains only in-frame clones and omits some. The sample records roughly 250,000 clones, roughly 80% being singletons. Source material: PBMCs or T cells enriched from blood (not recorded which). Source of these receptors: a woman aged 40 to 55 who had been exposed to COVID-19. CDR3s include the opening cysteine and the closing phenylalanine or tryptophan. Each record gives: D gene, V gene, clone size, J gene, CDR3 protein, CDR3 DNA. The D gene is left open where the match is weak. Size tells how often a clone was seen (once, few, many) or the class of an expanded clone, and some rows leave it out.

d_gene: -; v_gene: TRBV30; abundance: once; j_gene: TRBJ1-6; CDR3aa: CAWESTGDSPLHF; CDR3nt: TGTGCCTGGGAAAGTACCGGAGATTCACCCCTCCACTTT
d_gene: TRBD1; v_gene: TRBV3-1/TRBV3-2; abundance: few; j_gene: TRBJ1-1; CDR3aa: CASSQSRQGARTFF; CDR3nt: TGTGCCAGCAGCCAATCCCGGCAGGGGGCGCGTACTTTCTTT
d_gene: -; v_gene: TRBV19; abundance: -; j_gene: TRBJ1-3; CDR3aa: CASSIVWGVRNRDTIYF; CDR3nt: TGTGCCAGTAGTATCGTTTGGGGGGTAAGGAATAGGGACACCATATATTTT
d_gene: -; v_gene: TRBV2; abundance: -; j_gene: TRBJ1-2; CDR3aa: CASRQVAGYGYTF; CDR3nt: TGTGCCAGTAGACAGGTGGCTGGCTATGGCTACACCTTC
d_gene: TRBD1; v_gene: TRBV4-2; abundance: once; j_gene: TRBJ1-2; CDR3aa: CASSQGPGQGALGGYTF; CDR3nt: TGTGCCAGCAGCCAAGGGCCGGGACAGGGGGCTTTGGGTGGCTACACCTTC
d_gene: TRBD2; v_gene: TRBV24-1; abundance: -; j_gene: TRBJ2-1; CDR3aa: CATSGTSGVREQFF; CDR3nt: TGTGCCACCAGTGGTACTAGCGGGGTTCGTGAGCAGTTCTTC
d_gene: -; v_gene: TRBV6-5; abundance: -; j_gene: TRBJ1-2; CDR3aa: CASRALVGYTF; CDR3nt: TGTGCCAGCAGAGCCCTCGTGGGCTACACCTTC
d_gene: -; v_gene: TRBV27; abundance: once; j_gene: TRBJ1-6; CDR3aa: CASSLVDSRSYNSPLHF; CDR3nt: TGTGCCAGCAGTTTAGTGGACAGCCGCTCCTATAATTCACCCCTCCACTTT
d_gene: -; v_gene: TRBV11-1; abundance: -; j_gene: TRBJ2-4; CDR3aa: CASSPRGNIQYF; CDR3nt: TGTGCCAGCAGCCCTCGGGGTAACATTCAGTACTTC
d_gene: -; v_gene: TRBV5-8; abundance: -; j_gene: TRBJ1-2; CDR3aa: CASSFPGLWYGYTF; CDR3nt: TGTGCCAGCAGCTTCCCAGGCTTATGGTATGGCTACACCTTC
d_gene: -; v_gene: TRBV7-8; abundance: -; j_gene: TRBJ2-3; CDR3aa: CASSIRPQGDTQYF; CDR3nt: TGTGCCAGCAGCATACGACCCCAGGGAGATACGCAGTATTTT
d_gene: -; v_gene: TRBV4-1; abundance: -; j_gene: TRBJ1-2; CDR3aa: CASSQDPGSYRYTF; CDR3nt: TGCGCCAGCAGCCAAGATCCGGGTAGCTATCGCTACACCTTC
d_gene: -; v_gene: TRBV28; abundance: -; j_gene: TRBJ2-7; CDR3aa: CASSWTIYEQYF; CDR3nt: TGTGCCAGCAGTTGGACTATCTACGAGCAGTACTTC
d_gene: -; v_gene: TRBV27; abundance: -; j_gene: TRBJ1-6; CDR3aa: CASSLRRDNSPLHF; CDR3nt: TGTGCCAGCAGTTTAAGGCGGGATAATTCACCCCTCCACTTT
d_gene: TRBD1; v_gene: TRBV28; abundance: few; j_gene: TRBJ1-2; CDR3aa: CASRGQGYGYTF; CDR3nt: TGTGCCAGCAGGGGACAGGGATATGGCTACACCTTC
d_gene: TRBD1; v_gene: TRBV18; abundance: once; j_gene: TRBJ1-5; CDR3aa: CASSPETGGDQPQHF; CDR3nt: TGTGCCAGCTCACCTGAGACAGGGGGCGATCAGCCCCAGCATTTT
d_gene: TRBD1; v_gene: TRBV5-8; abundance: -; j_gene: TRBJ1-5; CDR3aa: CASSPGQGWNQPQHF; CDR3nt: TGTGCCAGCAGCCCGGGACAGGGATGGAATCAGCCCCAGCATTTT
d_gene: -; v_gene: TRBV25-1; abundance: -; j_gene: TRBJ2-5; CDR3aa: CASSEYKGFGEETQYF; CDR3nt: TGTGCCAGCAGTGAATATAAGGGTTTCGGGGAAGAGACCCAGTACTTC
d_gene: TRBD1; v_gene: TRBV5-1; abundance: -; j_gene: TRBJ2-5; CDR3aa: CASSGQGAGETQYF; CDR3nt: TGCGCCAGCAGCGGTCAGGGGGCCGGGGAGACCCAGTACTTC
d_gene: -; v_gene: TRBV7-3; abundance: -; j_gene: TRBJ2-7; CDR3aa: CASSQTGGYEQYF; CDR3nt: TGTGCCAGCAGCCAGACAGGCGGCTACGAGCAGTACTTC
d_gene: TRBD1; v_gene: TRBV9; abundance: -; j_gene: TRBJ1-2; CDR3aa: CASSVGGTGDYGYTF; CDR3nt: TGTGCCAGCAGCGTAGGGGGGACAGGGGACTATGGCTACACCTTC
d_gene: TRBD1; v_gene: TRBV6-5; abundance: -; j_gene: TRBJ2-7; CDR3aa: CASSYRRTGLYEQYF; CDR3nt: TGTGCCAGCAGTTACAGAAGGACAGGGCTCTACGAGCAGTACTTC
d_gene: -; v_gene: TRBV3-1/TRBV3-2; abundance: few; j_gene: TRBJ1-3; CDR3aa: CASSSSSSGNTIYF; CDR3nt: TGTGCCAGCAGCTCCTCTAGCTCTGGAAACACCATATATTTT
d_gene: -; v_gene: TRBV7-6; abundance: -; j_gene: TRBJ1-2; CDR3aa: CASSPGAGGIYGYTF; CDR3nt: TGTGCCAGCAGCCCCGGCGCGGGGGGGATTTATGGCTACACCTTC
d_gene: -; v_gene: TRBV4-3; abundance: few; j_gene: TRBJ2-3; CDR3aa: CASSQDGLATDTQYF; CDR3nt: TGCGCCAGCAGCCAAGATGGGCTAGCCACAGATACGCAGTATTTT
d_gene: -; v_gene: TRBV7-2; abundance: once; j_gene: TRBJ2-7; CDR3aa: CASSLVYNSYEQYF; CDR3nt: TGTGCCAGCAGCTTAGTTTACAACTCCTACGAGCAGTACTTC
d_gene: -; v_gene: TRBV7-3; abundance: -; j_gene: TRBJ2-2; CDR3aa: CASSLSSIMGPGELFF; CDR3nt: TGTGCCAGCAGCTTATCGAGTATTATGGGGCCCGGGGAGCTGTTTTTT
d_gene: -; v_gene: TRBV12-3/TRBV12-4; abundance: -; j_gene: TRBJ2-1; CDR3aa: CASNRQYNEQFF; CDR3nt: TGTGCCAGCAACCGACAATACAATGAGCAGTTCTTC
d_gene: -; v_gene: TRBV6-6; abundance: -; j_gene: TRBJ1-3; CDR3aa: CASSPDSSGNTIYF; CDR3nt: TGTGCCAGCAGCCCGGACAGCTCTGGAAACACCATATATTTT
d_gene: -; v_gene: TRBV7-9; abundance: -; j_gene: TRBJ1-1; CDR3aa: CASSLGRGNTEAFF; CDR3nt: TGTGCCAGCAGCTTAGGTCGGGGGAACACTGAAGCTTTCTTT
d_gene: -; v_gene: TRBV19; abundance: -; j_gene: TRBJ1-2; CDR3aa: CASSIRRGTDQVYGYTF; CDR3nt: TGTGCCAGTAGTATCCGACGGGGGACGGATCAGGTCTATGGCTACACCTTC
d_gene: TRBD2; v_gene: TRBV5-5; abundance: -; j_gene: TRBJ2-5; CDR3aa: CASSLSGGASGETQYF; CDR3nt: TGTGCCAGCAGCCTTAGCGGGGGGGCGTCCGGGGAGACCCAGTACTTC
d_gene: TRBD2; v_gene: TRBV7-9; abundance: -; j_gene: TRBJ2-3; CDR3aa: CASSSGGGVTDTQYF; CDR3nt: TGTGCCAGCAGCTCTGGCGGGGGGGTCACAGATACGCAGTATTTT
d_gene: -; v_gene: TRBV13; abundance: -; j_gene: TRBJ1-6; CDR3aa: CASSFGKNNSPLHF; CDR3nt: TGTGCCAGCAGCTTTGGCAAGAATAATTCACCCCTCCACTTT
d_gene: -; v_gene: TRBV3-1/TRBV3-2; abundance: once; j_gene: TRBJ1-2; CDR3aa: CASSQDKARQSPFYYGYTF; CDR3nt: TGTGCCAGCAGCCAAGACAAGGCAAGACAGAGTCCTTTCTACTATGGCTACACCTTC
d_gene: -; v_gene: TRBV5-1; abundance: -; j_gene: TRBJ2-1; CDR3aa: CATSPAAHNEQFF; CDR3nt: TGCGCCACCTCCCCAGCGGCCCACAATGAGCAGTTCTTC
d_gene: -; v_gene: TRBV7-2; abundance: -; j_gene: TRBJ2-1; CDR3aa: CASSLVPSWGEQFF; CDR3nt: TGTGCCAGCAGCTTAGTCCCTAGCTGGGGTGAGCAGTTCTTC
d_gene: -; v_gene: TRBV5-4; abundance: -; j_gene: TRBJ2-1; CDR3aa: CASSLEVSGNYNEQFF; CDR3nt: TGTGCCAGCAGCTTGGAGGTTAGCGGAAACTACAATGAGCAGTTCTTC
d_gene: -; v_gene: TRBV5-6; abundance: -; j_gene: TRBJ1-4; CDR3aa: CASSLVGADEKLFF; CDR3nt: TGTGCCAGCAGCTTGGTGGGGGCTGATGAAAAACTGTTTTTT
d_gene: -; v_gene: TRBV5-1; abundance: -; j_gene: TRBJ1-5; CDR3aa: CASSLGGRAYQPQHF; CDR3nt: TGCGCCAGCAGCTTGGGTGGCAGGGCGTATCAGCCCCAGCATTTT
d_gene: -; v_gene: TRBV11-2; abundance: once; j_gene: TRBJ1-4; CDR3aa: CASSPTGTTNEKLFF; CDR3nt: TGTGCCAGCAGCCCAACCGGGACAACTAATGAAAAACTGTTTTTT